The 12 T cell receptor beta chains presented below share a single source sample, sequenced in a study of T cell changes during pregnancy in multiple sclerosis. The assay was immunoSEQ multiplex PCR, and TCRdb's table has in-frame clones only and misses some. The table shows 60,000 to 85,000 clones, with 80% to 95% occurring only once. Sequencing was performed on peripheral blood, taken after pregnancy. The receptors were sampled from a female donor in good health, enrolled as a control in a pregnancy study.

The chain uses TRBV28 and TRBJ2-1; no firm D call. CDR3 size: 13 residues. CDR1 and CDR2 from the germline V gene are MDHEN and SYDVKM. Trimming shortened V by 3 bases and J by 4 bases, and 7 bases separated the two germline ends. CDR3 in DNA: TGTGCCAGCAGTTTCCTCGTATACAATGAGCAGTTCTTC. Its translation is CASSFLVYNEQFF. Based on the CDR3 plus reference TRBV28 and TRBJ2-1, the full variable domain is DVKVTQSSRYLVKRTGEKVFLECVQDMDHENMFWYRQDPGLGLRLIYFSYDVKMKEKGDIPEGYSVSREKKERFSLILESASTNQTSMYLCASSFLVYNEQFFGPGTRLTVL.

J is TRBJ2-1 and V is TRBV2; 12 bases match TRBD2. The ends lost 8 bases at V and 5 bases at J; junction bases unmatched: 7. CDR1 and CDR2 from the germline V gene are SNHLY and FYNNEI. CDR3 length: 15 amino acids. CDR3 bases: TGTGCCAGCCGCTATAGGACTAGCGGGGACAATGAGCAGTTCTTC. Encoded protein: CASRYRTSGDNEQFF.

The rearrangement uses TRBV28 and TRBJ2-6, with 8 bases aligning to TRBD1. With 3 bases clipped from V and 4 bases from J, the junction kept 14 bases outside the gene matches. Germline V lookup: CDR1 MDHEN, CDR2 SYDVKM. The CDR3 covers 19 residues. The CDR3 sequence is CASSFIIGTGGSGANVLTF. In DNA form, the CDR3 reads TGTGCCAGCAGTTTCATCATTGGGACAGGTGGTTCCGGGGCCAACGTCCTGACTTTC.

The sample holds a few counts of this clone. V gene TRBV11-3 combines with J gene TRBJ2-2; 7 nucleotides align to TRBD1. Trimming at V came to 5 bases and at J to 3 bases, leaving 3 bases not matched to a gene. The germline gives CDR1 SGHNT, CDR2 YENEEA. The CDR3 extends over 14 amino acids. The CDR3 here is CASSRDRYTGELFF. CDR3 coding DNA: TGTGCCAGCAGCCGGGACAGATACACCGGGGAGCTGTTTTTT.

J is TRBJ2-5 and V is TRBV20-1; the D gene is possibly TRBD1 (5 bases). V was pared by 7 bases and J by 5 bases, with 11 bases between. Per the germline V gene, CDR1 is DFQATT and CDR2 is SNEGSKA (reference sequence). This CDR3 is built from 11 residues. CDR3 in amino acids: CSGKGSETQYF. The CDR3 DNA follows: TGCAGTGGAAAGGGGTCGGAGACCCAGTACTTC.

V usage is TRBV5-1 and J usage is TRBJ2-3, with a tentative D call TRBD1 (5 bases). The CDR3 totals 15 residues. CDR1 SGHRS and CDR2 YFSETQ come from the germline V gene. The V gene lost 0 bases and the J gene lost 4 bases, with 12 bases spanning the gap. The CDR3 is CASSLEGGHPDTQYF. The CDR3 nucleotides are TGCGCCAGCAGCTTGGAGGGCGGACACCCAGATACGCAGTATTTT.

The rearrangement links TRBV7-9 to TRBJ2-7; D might be TRBD2 (6 bases). This CDR3 contains 12 residues. With 5 bases removed from V and 6 bases from J, the gap between germline ends came to 11 bases. Looked up from germline, CDR1 is SEHNR and CDR2 is FQNEAQ (reference sequence). This chain's CDR3 is CASSLQGGEQYF. The CDR3 nucleotides are TGTGCCAGCAGCCTTCAGGGAGGCGAGCAGTACTTC.

This chain links TRBV21-1 with TRBJ2-1; the tabulated D call, TRBD2, remains unverified against the DNA. TRBV21-1 is a listed pseudogene. The CDR3 has 14 amino acids. CDR3 coding DNA: TGTGCCAGCCTACTAGCGGGGGCCGACAATGAGCAGTTCTTC. Translation gives CASLLAGADNEQFF.

The gene calls are TRBV25-1 and TRBJ2-3; D is unclear. Germline values: CDR1 MGHDK, CDR2 SYGVNS. With 1 base removed from V and 1 base from J, the gap between germline ends came to 12 bases. This CDR3 is 16 amino acids long. In DNA, the CDR3 is TGTGCCAGCAGTGAATGGGCGCAGGTCCGCACAGATACGCAGTATTTT. This translates into CASSEWAQVRTDTQYF.

The chain employs TRBV7-7 and TRBJ1-4, with D unclear. The V end lost 4 bases, the J end lost 0 bases, and 3 bases lay between the germline ends. Germline assignment: CDR1 SSHAT and CDR2 FNYEAQ (reference sequence). The CDR3 has 13 residues. The CDR3 DNA reads TGTGCCAGCAGCTCCGCAACTAATGAAAAACTGTTTTTT. It encodes CASSSATNEKLFF.

The table lists this clone with a count of one. The genes are TRBV27 and TRBJ2-5; 9 bases are shared with TRBD1. Germline assignment: CDR1 MNHEY and CDR2 SMNVEV (reference sequence). The trim removed 5 bases at V and 5 bases at J, leaving 6 bases unmatched. The CDR3 spans 14 residues. The CDR3 sequence is CASSKTGGWETQYF. The CDR3 nucleotides are TGTGCCAGCAGTAAAACAGGGGGCTGGGAGACCCAGTACTTC.

Details on this clone: One end of the junction does not line up with germline, which may come from a read error. This sample includes further DNA sequences coding for the same CDR3. This chain links TRBV15 with TRBJ2-7; a weak D match, TRBD2 (5 bases). CDR3 length equals 14 residues. In germline, CDR1 is LNHNV, CDR2 YYDKDF (reference sequence). The CDR3 DNA sequence: TGCGCCACCAGCAGAGAGGGCAGGTCCTACGAGCAGTACTTC. It is translated as CATSREGRSYEQYF. Filled out from reference TRBV15 and TRBJ2-7, the complete variable domain reads DAMVIQNPRYQVTQFGKPVTLSCSQTLNHNVMYWYQQKSSQAPKLLFHYYDKDFNNEADTPDNFQSRRPNTSFCFLDIRSPGLGDTAMYLCATSREGRSYEQYFGPGTRLTVT.